This TCR beta chain comes out of a study of T cell repertoires in cytomegalovirus infection (dated by TCRdb to 2018 to 2020). With regard to the full study: Recently identified HLA-C-restricted CMV epitopes, whose presentation resists viral immunomodulation, were targeted by peptide stimulations together with well-studied HLA-B-restricted epitopes. Because public TCR beta signatures pointed to carriage of CMV infection together with the matching HLA type, the HLA type of each donor mattered for the analysis.

In the paper's terms, the treatment or condition label means: in vitro stimulation with specific CMV peptide epitopes to enrich CMV-specific T cells. General conclusions and limits of the study: Carriers of CMV infection plus the relevant HLA type were discriminated by the cumulative frequency of public TCR beta family members in the study cohort and in an independent roughly 340-donor cohort. In the ex vivo response, HLA-C-restricted CMV-specific TCR beta clonotypes were dominant, and in two of eight donors the single most frequent clonotype came from this HLA-C-restricted group.

A note on this clonotype: Its antigen target is currently unknown. No qualities accompany the bases; no much larger clone lies one base away.

Sequences DFQATT (CDR1) and SNEGSKA (CDR2) are obtained from the germline V gene (reference sequence). Its CDR3 holds 15 amino acids, cysteine through phenylalanine. Here the CDR3 DNA is all that survives: 45 bases in frame from base 1. Trimming removed 0 bases from V and 5 bases from J, leaving 14 bases between the germline ends. Reads for this sample came from an Illumina HiSeq 1500. TCRdb itself trimmed the public reads at Q25 with fastp, ran MiXCR and retained productive beta chains. When rows share a CDR3 protein, they turn into one entry using the most common DNA and genes. Present in this sample are 800,000 to 950,000 distinct CDR3 sequences, 32% of which were seen just once. Roughly 12% of the sample is in the top ten clones.

The specimen was cultured CD8+ T cells from PBMCs, collected from culture after CMV antigen stimulation. The chain is made from TRBV20-1 and TRBJ1-3; the D segment could be TRBD1, given 5 matching bases. This TCR was recovered from a human donor in good health (CMV status not recorded). Some clones in this sample may be carry-over from other donors' samples. The CDR3 corresponds to CSARDPRTNRNTIYF. In nucleotides, the sequence is TGCAGTGCTAGAGATCCCCGGACAAATAGAAACACCATATATTTT.